These T cell receptor beta chains were read from a single sample in a study of Ad26.COV2.S vaccination and SARS-CoV-2 variants. The assay was immunoSEQ multiplex PCR, and TCRdb's table has in-frame clones only and misses some. Of a few hundred thousand clones in the sample, 70% to 90% were seen once. Sequencing was performed on peripheral blood, taken in a trial of Ad26.COV2.S vaccine versus placebo. The receptors were gathered from a person aged 18 to 65 who received the Ad26.COV2.S COVID-19 vaccine or a placebo. The CDR3 runs from the conserved cysteine through the conserved F or W. A D gene is named only where the DNA matches it firmly. Clone size is shown for a subset of rows, as once, few, many or a class of expanded clone.

D gene: TRBD2
clone size: once
J gene: TRBJ2-3
V gene: TRBV5-1
CDR3 protein: CASSLNLAGGANTQYF
CDR3 DNA: TGCGCCAGCAGCTTGAACCTAGCGGGGGGGGCAAATACGCAGTATTTT

D gene: TRBD1
clone size: NA
J gene: TRBJ1-2
V gene: TRBV28
CDR3 protein: CASSLGGITGGYGYTF
CDR3 DNA: TGTGCCAGCAGTTTAGGGGGGATTACAGGGGGCTATGGCTACACCTTC

D gene: TRBD2
clone size: NA
J gene: TRBJ2-2
V gene: TRBV3-1/TRBV3-2
CDR3 protein: CASSQFVLAGGNTGELFF
CDR3 DNA: TGTGCCAGCAGCCAATTCGTCCTAGCGGGGGGGAACACCGGGGAGCTGTTTTTT

D gene: NA
clone size: NA
J gene: TRBJ1-4
V gene: TRBV28
CDR3 protein: CASSFPLDEKLFF
CDR3 DNA: TGTGCCAGCAGTTTCCCCCTAGATGAAAAACTGTTTTTT

D gene: NA
clone size: NA
J gene: TRBJ2-5
V gene: TRBV7-2
CDR3 protein: CASSLARLQETQYF
CDR3 DNA: TGTGCCAGCAGCTTAGCACGGCTCCAAGAGACCCAGTACTTC

D gene: NA
clone size: NA
J gene: TRBJ2-5
V gene: TRBV29-1
CDR3 protein: CSVDHGFGETQYF
CDR3 DNA: TGCAGCGTTGATCACGGGTTCGGCGAGACCCAGTACTTC

D gene: NA
clone size: NA
J gene: TRBJ1-1
V gene: TRBV3-1/TRBV3-2
CDR3 protein: CASSQSPGVGEAFF
CDR3 DNA: TGTGCCAGCAGCCAATCCCCAGGGGTAGGTGAAGCTTTCTTT

D gene: NA
clone size: NA
J gene: TRBJ2-7
V gene: TRBV6-2/TRBV6-3
CDR3 protein: CASSRLGDEQYF
CDR3 DNA: TGTGCCAGCAGTCGACTCGGCGACGAGCAGTACTTC

D gene: NA
clone size: NA
J gene: TRBJ1-1
V gene: TRBV6-5
CDR3 protein: CASSPELGADTEAFF
CDR3 DNA: TGTGCCAGCAGTCCCGAACTCGGGGCGGACACTGAAGCTTTCTTT

D gene: NA
clone size: few
J gene: TRBJ1-1
V gene: TRBV30
CDR3 protein: CAWSVQVNTEAFF
CDR3 DNA: TGTGCCTGGAGTGTACAAGTGAACACTGAAGCTTTCTTT

D gene: NA
clone size: NA
J gene: TRBJ1-1
V gene: TRBV27
CDR3 protein: CASSYAGLGTEAFF
CDR3 DNA: TGTGCCAGCAGTTATGCGGGGCTCGGCACTGAAGCTTTCTTT

D gene: NA
clone size: NA
J gene: TRBJ1-2
V gene: TRBV18
CDR3 protein: CASSPPRDGTFRGYTF
CDR3 DNA: TGTGCCAGCTCACCACCGCGCGACGGGACTTTTCGGGGCTACACCTTC

D gene: NA
clone size: NA
J gene: TRBJ1-1
V gene: TRBV6-2/TRBV6-3
CDR3 protein: CASSGPGRVGIEAFF
CDR3 DNA: TGTGCCAGCAGTGGACCCGGACGAGTAGGTATAGAAGCTTTCTTT

D gene: TRBD2
clone size: NA
J gene: TRBJ2-5
V gene: TRBV28
CDR3 protein: CASRSGGGETQYF
CDR3 DNA: TGTGCCAGCCGTTCCGGGGGGGGAGAGACCCAGTACTTC

D gene: TRBD2
clone size: NA
J gene: TRBJ2-1
V gene: TRBV18
CDR3 protein: CASSLTTSGGLNEQFF
CDR3 DNA: TGTGCCAGCTCACTGACGACTAGCGGGGGTCTCAATGAGCAGTTCTTC

D gene: NA
clone size: once
J gene: TRBJ1-5
V gene: TRBV19
CDR3 protein: CASSIERSGQPQHF
CDR3 DNA: TGTGCCAGTAGTATAGAACGATCCGGACAGCCCCAGCATTTT

D gene: TRBD2
clone size: NA
J gene: TRBJ2-7
V gene: TRBV6-2/TRBV6-3
CDR3 protein: CASSYRSGGPAYEQYF
CDR3 DNA: TGTGCCAGCAGTTACCGTAGCGGGGGGCCGGCCTACGAGCAGTACTTC

D gene: NA
clone size: NA
J gene: TRBJ2-5
V gene: TRBV30
CDR3 protein: CARASRAGETQYF
CDR3 DNA: TGTGCCCGGGCCAGCAGGGCGGGGGAGACCCAGTACTTC

D gene: TRBD1
clone size: few
J gene: TRBJ2-7
V gene: TRBV6-6
CDR3 protein: CASSYLGQGGTEQYF
CDR3 DNA: TGTGCCAGCAGTTACTTGGGACAGGGGGGAACTGAGCAGTACTTC

D gene: NA
clone size: NA
J gene: TRBJ2-7
V gene: TRBV5-1
CDR3 protein: CASSFGLGTTYEQYF
CDR3 DNA: TGCGCCAGCAGCTTCGGTTTGGGGACCACCTACGAGCAGTACTTC

D gene: TRBD1
clone size: NA
J gene: TRBJ2-7
V gene: TRBV6-5
CDR3 protein: CASSYSFGQGAYEQYF
CDR3 DNA: TGTGCCAGCAGTTACTCGTTTGGACAGGGGGCCTACGAGCAGTACTTC

D gene: NA
clone size: NA
J gene: TRBJ2-5
V gene: TRBV30
CDR3 protein: CATGRTDSETQYF
CDR3 DNA: TGTGCCACGGGGAGGACAGACTCGGAGACCCAGTACTTC

D gene: TRBD2
clone size: NA
J gene: TRBJ2-2
V gene: TRBV19
CDR3 protein: CASSIGGGGEELFF
CDR3 DNA: TGTGCCAGTAGTATAGGTGGCGGGGGAGAGGAGCTGTTTTTT

D gene: NA
clone size: NA
J gene: TRBJ2-7
V gene: TRBV2
CDR3 protein: CASEATTYEQYF
CDR3 DNA: TGTGCCAGCGAGGCAACAACCTACGAGCAGTACTTC

D gene: TRBD1
clone size: NA
J gene: TRBJ1-2
V gene: TRBV7-6
CDR3 protein: CASSPRDSWSGYTF
CDR3 DNA: TGTGCCAGCAGCCCCCGGGACAGTTGGTCGGGCTACACCTTC

D gene: NA
clone size: NA
J gene: TRBJ2-2
V gene: TRBV11-3
CDR3 protein: CASSPGGGHLNTGELFF
CDR3 DNA: TGTGCCAGCAGCCCTGGAGGGGGGCACCTAAACACCGGGGAGCTGTTTTTT

D gene: TRBD2
clone size: NA
J gene: TRBJ2-3
V gene: TRBV7-3
CDR3 protein: CASSLSRGLAGGTDTQYF
CDR3 DNA: TGTGCCAGCAGCTTATCCCGCGGGCTAGCGGGGGGTACAGATACGCAGTATTTT

D gene: TRBD1
clone size: NA
J gene: TRBJ1-2
V gene: TRBV3-1/TRBV3-2
CDR3 protein: CASSQATGAYGYTF
CDR3 DNA: TGTGCCAGCAGCCAAGCGACAGGGGCCTATGGCTACACCTTC

D gene: TRBD1
clone size: NA
J gene: TRBJ2-1
V gene: TRBV9
CDR3 protein: CASSVEGQGTEQFF
CDR3 DNA: TGTGCCAGCAGCGTAGAGGGACAGGGCACCGAGCAGTTCTTC

D gene: NA
clone size: NA
J gene: TRBJ1-5
V gene: TRBV18
CDR3 protein: CASSPTGGGSIAQHF
CDR3 DNA: TGTGCCAGCTCACCAACGGGGGGGGGATCGATAGCCCAGCATTTT

D gene: NA
clone size: NA
J gene: TRBJ1-3
V gene: TRBV3-1/TRBV3-2
CDR3 protein: CASSPPGAGRNTIYF
CDR3 DNA: TGTGCCAGCAGCCCACCGGGGGCAGGTAGAAACACCATATATTTT

D gene: NA
clone size: NA
J gene: TRBJ2-7
V gene: TRBV3-1/TRBV3-2
CDR3 protein: CASSQVQGRQYF
CDR3 DNA: TGTGCCAGCAGCCAAGTGCAGGGAAGACAGTACTTC

D gene: TRBD2
clone size: NA
J gene: TRBJ2-3
V gene: TRBV7-3
CDR3 protein: CASSQGRLAGSTDTQYF
CDR3 DNA: TGTGCCAGCAGCCAGGGACGACTAGCGGGGAGCACAGATACGCAGTATTTT

D gene: TRBD2
clone size: NA
J gene: TRBJ2-7
V gene: TRBV30
CDR3 protein: CAWRGLAGDKQYF
CDR3 DNA: TGTGCCTGGAGAGGACTAGCGGGGGATAAGCAGTACTTC

D gene: TRBD2
clone size: few
J gene: TRBJ2-2
V gene: TRBV3-1/TRBV3-2
CDR3 protein: CASSPTSGGPPGELFF
CDR3 DNA: TGTGCCAGCAGCCCGACTAGCGGGGGTCCTCCCGGGGAGCTGTTTTTT

D gene: NA
clone size: NA
J gene: TRBJ2-7
V gene: TRBV5-1
CDR3 protein: CASSLTPESGYEQYF
CDR3 DNA: TGCGCCAGCAGCCTCACACCCGAATCGGGCTACGAGCAGTACTTC

D gene: NA
clone size: few
J gene: TRBJ1-5
V gene: TRBV6-5
CDR3 protein: CASSTGLYNQPQHF
CDR3 DNA: TGTGCCAGCAGTACAGGATTGTACAATCAGCCCCAGCATTTT

D gene: NA
clone size: NA
J gene: TRBJ2-5
V gene: TRBV5-1
CDR3 protein: CASSDSQETQYF
CDR3 DNA: TGCGCCAGCAGCGACAGCCAAGAGACCCAGTACTTC

D gene: NA
clone size: NA
J gene: TRBJ1-5
V gene: TRBV3-1/TRBV3-2
CDR3 protein: CASSQHQVSNQPQHF
CDR3 DNA: TGTGCCAGCAGCCAACATCAAGTCAGCAATCAGCCCCAGCATTTT

D gene: NA
clone size: NA
J gene: TRBJ1-2
V gene: TRBV30
CDR3 protein: CAWETGRDYGYTF
CDR3 DNA: TGTGCCTGGGAAACGGGCAGAGACTATGGCTACACCTTC

D gene: NA
clone size: NA
J gene: TRBJ1-2
V gene: TRBV27
CDR3 protein: CASSLTGRGWAGGYTF
CDR3 DNA: TGTGCCAGCAGTCTTACGGGGAGGGGTTGGGCTGGTGGCTACACCTTC

D gene: NA
clone size: NA
J gene: TRBJ2-3
V gene: TRBV11-2
CDR3 protein: CASTIARGAPDTQYF
CDR3 DNA: TGTGCCAGCACCATCGCCAGGGGGGCCCCAGATACGCAGTATTTT

D gene: NA
clone size: NA
J gene: TRBJ1-6
V gene: TRBV7-9
CDR3 protein: CASSLLLGDRSSYNSPLHF
CDR3 DNA: TGTGCCAGCAGCTTATTATTGGGAGACAGGAGCTCCTATAATTCACCCCTCCACTTT

D gene: NA
clone size: once
J gene: TRBJ1-2
V gene: TRBV19
CDR3 protein: CASSGRNYGYTF
CDR3 DNA: TGTGCCAGTAGCGGCAGAAACTATGGCTACACCTTC

D gene: NA
clone size: NA
J gene: TRBJ1-5
V gene: TRBV7-2
CDR3 protein: CASSYAQGLWQPQHF
CDR3 DNA: TGTGCCAGCAGCTATGCACAGGGACTTTGGCAGCCCCAGCATTTT

D gene: NA
clone size: NA
J gene: TRBJ2-4
V gene: TRBV28
CDR3 protein: CASSEMGGIQYF
CDR3 DNA: TGTGCCAGCAGCGAGATGGGGGGCATTCAGTACTTC

D gene: NA
clone size: NA
J gene: TRBJ2-3
V gene: TRBV7-2
CDR3 protein: CASSLNQGPDTQYF
CDR3 DNA: TGTGCCAGCAGCTTAAATCAGGGGCCAGATACGCAGTATTTT